The 26 T cell receptor beta chains in this list originate from one sample, sequenced in a study of T cells in Graves' hyperthyroidism and ophthalmopathy (dated by TCRdb to the late 2010s). Library prep was done by multiplex PCR. Sequencing was performed on an Illumina HiSeq 2000. TCR beta CDR3 regions were amplified from RNA transcripts. The first round of RT-PCR for the TCR CDR3 was performed with the HTBI primer set and the Qiagen OneStep RT-PCR kit. TCRdb reran the public reads through fastp at Q25 and MiXCR, keeping productive beta chains. Every CDR3 protein is listed once, alongside the most common genes and DNA of its rows. Here the sample has over 350,000 distinct CDR3 sequences; about 15% occur a single time. The ten largest make up roughly 13% of the sample. The sample was blood. The source is a young man with Graves' ophthalmopathy.

The chain is built from TRBV6-1 and TRBJ2-3, with 8 bases that match TRBD2. Germline values: CDR1 MNHNS, CDR2 SASEGT. V was clipped by 1 base and J by 4 bases; unmatched bases: 4. This CDR3 is 15 amino acids long. The CDR3 DNA reads as TGTGCCAGCAGTGAAGACCCCGGGAGGGCAGATACGCAGTATTTT. The encoded protein is CASSEDPGRADTQYF.

As to this clonotype: A much bigger clone sits one base away, suggesting this may be a read error. The genes are TRBV7-9 and TRBJ2-7, with 10 nucleotides matching TRBD1. The germline V gene has CDR1 SEHNR and CDR2 FQNEAQ (reference sequence). The CDR3 has 15 residues. CDR3 nucleotides: TGTGCCGGCAGCTTAGGGACAGGGGATGGGTACGAGCAGTACTTC. As protein: CAGSLGTGDGYEQYF.

In this sample, this clonotype turned up many times. V usage is TRBV2 and J usage is TRBJ2-2, with 10 bases lining up with TRBD1. The CDR3 consists of 16 residues. Germline CDR1 reads SNHLY; CDR2 reads FYNNEI. The J segment lost 7 bases and the V segment lost 6 bases, leaving 11 bases of the junction unmatched. This chain's CDR3 is CASSDPGQGSVGELFF. The CDR3 coding sequence is TGTGCCAGCAGCGATCCGGGACAGGGGTCGGTCGGGGAGCTGTTTTTT.

This clonotype was detected a few times. V usage is TRBV5-6 and J usage is TRBJ1-1, with 10 nucleotides matching TRBD1. The germline gives CDR1 SGHDT, CDR2 YYEEEE. The J segment lost 6 bases and the V segment lost 4 bases, leaving 3 bases of the junction unmatched. This CDR3 comprises 13 residues. The DNA for the CDR3 is TGTGCCAGCAGCCCGGACAGGGGGGCTGAAGCTTTCTTT. This sequence encodes CASSPDRGAEAFF.

This clonotype was counted ten times or more. The chain recombines TRBV3-1 with TRBJ2-1; D is perhaps TRBD2 (5 bases). CDR1 LGHDT and CDR2 YNNKEL come from the germline V gene (reference sequence). Trimming cost V 1 base and J 0 bases, with 13 bases left between them. The CDR3 extends over 17 amino acids. CDR3 sequence reads: CASSQGLAGSSYNEQFF. In DNA, the CDR3 is TGTGCCAGCAGCCAAGGGTTGGCGGGTAGCTCCTACAATGAGCAGTTCTTC.

Remarks on this clonotype: This may be a read error: a much more frequent sequence differs by one nucleotide. The V gene is TRBV29-1, the J gene TRBJ1-1, with D tentatively TRBD1 (5 bases). Per the germline V gene, CDR1 is SQVTM and CDR2 is ANQGSEA. The CDR3 has 13 residues. V lost 6 bases and J 1 base, leaving 12 bases between the germline ends. The CDR3, as DNA: TGCAGCGTGGTCACAGGAGCGAACACTGAAGCTTTCTTT. It specifies CSVVTGANTEAFF.

This clonotype was seen more than once but under ten times. The rearrangement joins TRBV19 to TRBJ1-1, with D unclear. There are 14 residues in the CDR3. Trimming removed 6 bases at V and 0 bases at J, with 11 bases between. Per the germline V gene, CDR1 is LNHDA and CDR2 is SQIVND (reference sequence). The CDR3 loop is CASSLPELNTEAFF. The CDR3, as DNA: TGTGCCAGTAGCTTACCAGAATTGAACACTGAAGCTTTCTTT.

The chain has TRBV20-1 and TRBJ1-1; TRBD1 matches 7 bases. Losses at the gene ends were 1 base for V and 2 bases for J; bases not matched to a gene: 7. The CDR3 spans 15 residues. Germline assignment: CDR1 DFQATT and CDR2 SNEGSKA (reference sequence). The CDR3 reads CSARAARQGNTEAFF. The CDR3 DNA reads TGCAGTGCTAGAGCCGCCCGACAGGGAAACACTGAAGCTTTCTTT.

This clonotype was seen more than once but under ten times. The gene calls are TRBV6-1 and TRBJ2-7; 9 bases line up with TRBD1. Germline loops: CDR1 MNHNS, CDR2 SASEGT. With 7 bases clipped from V and 3 bases from J, the junction kept 7 bases outside the gene matches. The CDR3 extends over 14 amino acids. The CDR3 spells CASKQGAVFYEQYF. The CDR3 bases are TGTGCCAGCAAACAGGGGGCGGTTTTCTACGAGCAGTACTTC.

As DNA, the CDR3 is TGTGCCAGCAGCTTAGAAAGGGGCGAAAGTTGGGACACTGAAGCTTTCTTT. This translates into CASSLERGESWDTEAFF. The chain combines TRBV11-3 with TRBJ1-1; tentative D call: TRBD1 (5 bases). Germline CDR1 SGHNT, CDR2 YENEEA. V was clipped by 0 bases and J by 3 bases, with 17 bases between them. CDR3 length equals 17 residues.

This clonotype has at least ten counts. The CDR3 DNA reads as TGTGCCAGCGGACAAGGCGACCATCAGCCCCAGCATTTT. This translates into CASGQGDHQPQHF. V is TRBV11-2 and J is TRBJ1-5; maybe TRBD1 (5 bases). Trimming cost V 8 bases and J 5 bases, with 13 bases left between them. This CDR3 is 13 amino acids long. Germline V gene data show CDR1 as SGHAT and CDR2 as FQNNGV.

The chain couples TRBV4-2 to TRBJ1-6, with no clear D. V dropped 0 bases and J dropped 13 bases, with 7 bases sitting between them. The CDR3 totals 12 residues. Germline V gives CDR1 LGHNA, CDR2 YNFKEQ. CDR3 sequence: CASSQDRVPLHF. In DNA, the CDR3 is TGTGCCAGCAGCCAAGATCGGGTCCCCCTCCACTTT.

This clonotype was counted ten times or more. The V gene is TRBV30, the J gene TRBJ1-6, with 10 bases identical to TRBD1. Germline values: CDR1 GTSNPN, CDR2 SVGIG (reference sequence). The CDR3 covers 17 residues. The trim removed 0 bases at V and 13 bases at J, leaving 15 bases unmatched. The CDR3 here is CAWSVRDFGTGASPLHF. The CDR3 DNA reads as TGTGCCTGGAGTGTAAGAGATTTCGGGACAGGGGCCTCGCCCCTCCACTTT.

The chain links TRBV29-1 to TRBJ1-1; TRBD1 agrees at 8 bases. CDR1 SQVTM and CDR2 ANQGSEA come from the germline V gene. Germline trimming cut 6 bases from V and 0 bases from J; bases unmatched to any gene: 9. The CDR3 totals 15 residues. The CDR3 is CSVGGQANLNTEAFF. The CDR3 DNA reads TGCAGCGTGGGGGGACAGGCCAATTTGAACACTGAAGCTTTCTTT.

The chain joins TRBV25-1 to TRBJ1-4; D possibly corresponds to TRBD1 (6 bases). In germline, CDR1 is MGHDK, CDR2 SYGVNS. The CDR3 loop spans 16 amino acids. V was clipped by 1 base and J by 6 bases, with 15 bases between them. Written as DNA, the CDR3 is TGTGCCAGCAGTGAATTCGGGGCAGGGGAGGATGAAAAACTGTTTTTT. It encodes CASSEFGAGEDEKLFF.

This clonotype was seen at least ten times. This chain uses TRBV6-1 with TRBJ1-1, with D possibly matching TRBD1 (5 bases). The germline CDR1 and CDR2 sequences are MNHNS and SASEGT. Trimming cost V 7 bases and J 6 bases, with 18 bases left between them. The CDR3 has 14 residues. The CDR3 DNA reads as TGTGCCAGCAATTTCAGGGCCAAACCCTCTGAAGCTTTCTTT. This codes for CASNFRAKPSEAFF.

The rearrangement uses TRBV2 and TRBJ1-4, with 9 bases matching TRBD1. V shed 7 bases, J shed 7 bases, and the junction held 7 bases outside the gene matches. Germline-derived CDR1 and CDR2 are SNHLY and FYNNEI. CDR3 length: 14 amino acids. The CDR3 sequence is CASKPGQGLEKLFF. CDR3 nucleotide sequence: TGTGCCAGCAAGCCGGGACAGGGACTTGAAAAACTGTTTTTT.

This clonotype was found many times. This chain links TRBV30 with TRBJ1-1; 8 bases agree with TRBD1. The germline V gene encodes CDR1 GTSNPN and CDR2 SVGIG (reference sequence). The V and J ends lost 3 bases and 1 base, in that order; junction bases with no gene match: 1. CDR3 length: 13 amino acids. Here the CDR3 reads CAWRGQGNTEAFF. The CDR3 DNA reads TGTGCCTGGAGAGGACAGGGGAACACTGAAGCTTTCTTT. Full variable domain (outside the CDR3, taken from reference TRBV30 and TRBJ1-1): SQTIHQWPATLVQPVGSPLSLECTVEGTSNPNLYWYRQAAGRGLQLLFYSVGIGQISSEVPQNLSASRPQDRQFILSSKKLLLSDSGFYLCAWRGQGNTEAFFGQGTRLTVV.

The chain employs TRBV9 and TRBJ2-4; weak D call: TRBD1 (6 bases). Deletions cut 0 bases from V and 6 bases from J, with 10 bases between. Germline V gene sequence: CDR1 SGDLS, CDR2 YYNGEE. CDR3 length: 14 amino acids. Here the CDR3 DNA reads TGTGCCAGCAGCGTAGCTGCACAGGGAAACATTCAGTACTTC. Translating gives CASSVAAQGNIQYF.

This clonotype was detected only a few times. The chain recombines TRBV6-4 with TRBJ2-7, with a possible D match to TRBD1 (6 bases). V dropped 4 bases and J dropped 3 bases, with 16 bases sitting between them. The germline V gene encodes CDR1 MRHNA and CDR2 SNTAGT. The CDR3 totals 15 residues. CDR3 sequence (DNA): TGTGCCAGCAGTGCCTCACCGGGACAACTCTACGAGCAGTACTTC. Translated: CASSASPGQLYEQYF.

V gene TRBV5-1 combines with J gene TRBJ1-1; D possibly corresponds to TRBD1 (6 bases). Trimming shortened V by 2 bases and J by 6 bases, and 8 bases separated the two germline ends. CDR3 length equals 12 residues. Germline lookup yields CDR1 SGHRS and CDR2 YFSETQ. CDR3 sequence: CASSFGGAEAFF. Written as DNA, the CDR3 is TGCGCCAGCAGCTTCGGGGGCGCTGAAGCTTTCTTT.

A few counts support this clonotype. At one boundary the junction diverges from the germline segment, which might be a read error. The chain recombines TRBV4-1 with TRBJ2-5; possible D gene TRBD1, 6 bases. Germline V CDR1 and CDR2: MGHRA, YSYEKL. There are 14 residues in the CDR3. The CDR3 protein is CASSEDTGISAQYF. For the CDR3, the DNA is TGCGCCAGCAGCGAAGATACAGGGATTTCGGCCCAGTACTTC.

The J gene is TRBJ2-5, the V gene TRBV5-4; no firm D call. The CDR3 sequence is 13 residues long. Per the germline V gene, CDR1 is SGHNT and CDR2 is YYREEE (reference sequence). V shed 1 base and J shed 5 bases, with 9 bases lying between them. CDR3 DNA sequence: TGTGCCAGCAGCTTGTACCTTGCTGAGACCCAGTACTTC. Translation: CASSLYLAETQYF.

This clonotype was observed at least ten times. The chain employs TRBV2 and TRBJ1-5, with D hard to call. The V end was cut by 6 bases, the J end by 7 bases, with 16 bases between. The germline V gene has CDR1 SNHLY and CDR2 FYNNEI. The CDR3 sequence is 14 residues long. The CDR3 spells CASSENGGYQPQHF. CDR3 sequence (DNA): TGTGCCAGCAGCGAAAATGGAGGGTACCAGCCCCAGCATTTT.

The sample holds a few counts of this clonotype. V gene TRBV11-2 combines with J gene TRBJ1-2, with D possibly matching TRBD1 (5 bases). Between the trimmed V and J ends, which lost 5 bases and 4 bases, there was a span of 20 bases. This CDR3 contains 16 residues. The germline CDR1 and CDR2 sequences are SGHAT and FQNNGV. The CDR3 is CASSPFGARGLYGYTF. The CDR3 nucleotides read TGTGCCAGCAGCCCATTCGGGGCTAGAGGCCTCTATGGCTACACCTTC.

The genes are TRBV18 and TRBJ2-7; 12 nucleotides line up with TRBD2. Looked up from germline, CDR1 is KGHSH and CDR2 is LQKENI. The CDR3 has 17 amino acids. Trimming at V came to 1 base and at J to 6 bases, leaving 10 bases not matched to a gene. The CDR3 here is CASSPRPGLAGYFEQYF. The CDR3 DNA reads as TGTGCCAGCTCACCACGACCAGGACTAGCGGGATACTTCGAGCAGTACTTC.